The 17 T cell receptor beta chains below all came from one sample that was sequenced in a study of T-cell memory formation after mild COVID-19 listed by TCRdb under 2021. The protocol used for the library was 5' RACE. Sequencing took place on an Illumina NovaSeq 6000. The public sequencing data were trimmed at Q25 with fastp and processed into clonotypes with MiXCR by TCRdb, which kept only in-frame beta chains. CDR3 protein duplicates are merged, each entry listing the most common genes and DNA. The sample table shows 15,000 or so distinct CDR3 sequences, and about 21% are seen once. 55% to 60% of the sample belongs to the ten largest clones. The material sequenced was PBMCs or a T cell subset sorted from them (not recorded which). The receptors come from a man aged 18 to 35 who had mild COVID-19 (a few samples of this study predate the infection). The sample titles of this study are shuffled in the database, so cell type and time point are left out; the donor was told from shared clones.

This clonotype appeared many times. The chain has TRBV25-1 and TRBJ2-3; 9 nucleotides line up with TRBD2. CDR3 length equals 15 residues. V lost 4 bases to trimming and J lost 0 bases; unmatched junction nucleotides: 2. CDR1 is MGHDK, CDR2 SYGVNS, per germline. In DNA, the CDR3 is TGTGCCAGCAGTGGTACTAGCGGGAGCACAGATACGCAGTATTTT. This gives the protein CASSGTSGSTDTQYF.

This clonotype was detected many times. The chain combines TRBV5-1 with TRBJ1-2; TRBD1 might be the D (5 bases). Trimming left V 0 bases short and J 4 bases short, with 10 bases between. The V gene's germline CDR1 is SGHRS and CDR2 YFSETQ. This CDR3 contains 14 residues. The CDR3 DNA follows: TGCGCCAGCAGCTTGGAGGGCAGGGCCTATGGCTACACCTTC. This encodes CASSLEGRAYGYTF.

This chain uses TRBV4-1 with TRBJ2-1; tentative D call: TRBD2 (7 bases). The germline V and J ends were trimmed by 0 bases and 2 bases, with 14 bases remaining between them. Germline CDR1 is MGHRA and CDR2 is YSYEKL. This CDR3 region has 17 residues. CDR3 coding DNA: TGCGCCAGCAGCCAAGATGGAACGGGGGGCCCCTACAATGAGCAGTTCTTC. Its protein is CASSQDGTGGPYNEQFF.

This clonotype was counted at least ten times. The chain links TRBV5-1 to TRBJ2-2; no definite D call. Looked up from germline, CDR1 is SGHRS and CDR2 is YFSETQ. V was cut by 4 bases and J by 2 bases, with 15 bases left in between. The CDR3 extends over 16 amino acids. CDR3 in DNA: TGCGCCAGCAGCCCTCTTGTGGACCGTAACACCGGGGAGCTGTTTTTT. It translates to CASSPLVDRNTGELFF.

The J gene is TRBJ2-1, the V gene TRBV7-3; TRBD2 is a possible D gene (6 bases). Germline V lookup: CDR1 SGHTA, CDR2 FQGTGA. V was shortened by 5 bases and J by 0 bases, with 14 bases between the two germline ends. The CDR3 spans 16 residues. CDR3 in DNA: TGTGCCAGCAGCCCTGACGGGGGAAGCTCCTACAATGAGCAGTTCTTC. Amino acids: CASSPDGGSSYNEQFF.

This clonotype was counted between two and nine times. The rearrangement uses TRBV12-3 or TRBV12-4 and TRBJ1-1; TRBD1 is a possible D gene (5 bases). This CDR3 spans 14 amino acids. The ends were cut back, 6 bases at V and 4 bases at J, with 15 bases in the middle. For the CDR3, the DNA is TGTGCCAGCAGCCAACGGGGGAAGGGCACTGAAGCTTTCTTT. This sequence encodes CASSQRGKGTEAFF.

The chain links TRBV21-1 to TRBJ2-2; the D segment call TRBD1 is taken from the table without a DNA check. TRBV21-1 is annotated as a pseudogene. The CDR3 has 18 residues. The CDR3: CASSTGSSGGTNTGELFF. The CDR3, as DNA: TGTGCCAGCAGCACAGGGTCCTCAGGGGGAACGAACACCGGGGAGCTGTTTTTT.

This clonotype showed up many times. The DNA of the CDR3 is TGTGCCATCAGTGAGTCGTGGATTCTGAACTACGGGGAGCTGTTTTTT. Translation: CAISESWILNYGELFF. This chain connects TRBV10-3 to TRBJ2-2; D is undetermined. The CDR3 runs 16 residues. Germline lookup yields CDR1 ENHRY and CDR2 SYGVKD. Between the trimmed V and J ends, which lost 0 bases and 7 bases, there was a span of 15 bases.

This clonotype was picked up many times. V is TRBV4-1 and J is TRBJ2-3, with TRBD2 identical over 7 bases. This CDR3 has 16 residues. The V segment lost 0 bases and the J segment 0 bases; nucleotides outside the gene matches: 3. Germline CDR1 is MGHRA and CDR2 is YSYEKL. The CDR3 sequence is CASSQEASGSTDTQYF. CDR3 nucleotides: TGCGCCAGCAGCCAAGAGGCTAGCGGTAGCACAGATACGCAGTATTTT.

This chain uses TRBV6-4 with TRBJ1-5; D gene ambiguous. This CDR3 has 13 residues. From germline, CDR1 is MRHNA and CDR2 SNTAGT. Trimming took 4 bases from V and 1 from J, leaving 5 bases between them. The CDR3 spells CASSAGSNQPQHF. For the CDR3, the DNA is TGTGCCAGCAGTGCCGGGAGCAATCAGCCCCAGCATTTT.

The table lists this clonotype with a few counts. This chain joins TRBV9 and TRBJ2-2; a possible D gene is TRBD2 (6 bases). Trimming left V 4 bases short and J 4 bases short, with 14 bases between. CDR3 length: 15 amino acids. Per the germline V gene, CDR1 is SGDLS and CDR2 is YYNGEE. CDR3 sequence reads: CASSKTGGATGELFF. As DNA, the CDR3 is TGTGCCAGCAGCAAAACTGGCGGGGCCACCGGGGAGCTGTTTTTT.

The table lists this clonotype with many counts. The chain has TRBV9 and TRBJ1-2; D gene ambiguous. Trimming shortened V by 0 bases and J by 2 bases, and 11 bases separated the two germline ends. Germline assignment: CDR1 SGDLS and CDR2 YYNGEE. The CDR3 totals 15 residues. DNA of the CDR3: TGTGCCAGCAGCGTAGGGTCCGGGTTCAACTATGGCTACACCTTC. As protein: CASSVGSGFNYGYTF. Combining the CDR3 with reference TRBV9 and TRBJ1-2 gives the whole variable domain DSGVTQTPKHLITATGQRVTLRCSPRSGDLSVYWYQQSLDQGLQFLIQYYNGEERAKGNILERFSAQQFPDLHSELNLSSLELGDSALYFCASSVGSGFNYGYTFGSGTRLTVV.

This clonotype was seen more than once but under ten times. This chain uses TRBV16 with TRBJ2-1; 10 nucleotides agree with TRBD1. Per the germline V gene, CDR1 is KGHSY and CDR2 is FQNENV. The junction had 6 bases not matched to a gene; V was cut back by 0 bases and J by 4 bases. The CDR3 is made up of 17 amino acids. The chain's CDR3 is CASSQSLGTGAYNEQFF. In nucleotides, the CDR3 is TGTGCCAGCAGCCAATCTTTGGGGACAGGGGCTTACAATGAGCAGTTCTTC.

This clonotype was observed a handful of times. The rearrangement uses TRBV2 and TRBJ2-3; 9 bases line up with TRBD2. The CDR3 loop spans 13 amino acids. CDR1 and CDR2 (germline): SNHLY, FYNNEI. Unmatched junction bases numbered 1, after V lost 6 bases and J lost 3 bases. CDR3 nucleotides: TGTGCCAGCAGGACTAGCGGAACAGATACGCAGTATTTT. Translating it yields CASRTSGTDTQYF.

There are a few counts of this clonotype. This chain links TRBV6-6 with TRBJ2-3; 7 bases line up with TRBD1. With V trimmed by 6 bases and J by 5 bases, 11 bases remained unmatched. This CDR3 comprises 15 residues. Germline V gives CDR1 MNHNY, CDR2 SVGAGI (reference sequence). The CDR3 region has the DNA TGTGCCAGCAGCTGGGACAGAGACTTGAGAGATACGCAGTATTTT. Its translation: CASSWDRDLRDTQYF.

At least ten counts were recorded for this clonotype. The rearrangement joins TRBV28 to TRBJ1-2; 8 positions match TRBD1. CDR1 MDHEN and CDR2 SYDVKM come from the germline V gene. This CDR3 comprises 16 residues. V lost 2 bases, J lost 4 bases, and 9 bases stayed unmatched. The CDR3, as DNA: TGTGCCAGCAGTTTACCACCCCTGGACAGGGTCTATGGCTACACCTTC. Translating gives CASSLPPLDRVYGYTF.

The rearrangement joins TRBV5-1 to TRBJ2-2, with 12 positions matching TRBD2. Germline V gene data show CDR1 as SGHRS and CDR2 as YFSETQ. V shed 9 bases, J shed 7 bases, and the junction held 10 bases outside the gene matches. This CDR3 region has 15 residues. CDR3 residues: CATSSGGAADGELFF. Written as DNA, the CDR3 is TGCGCCACCTCTAGCGGGGGGGCCGCGGACGGGGAGCTGTTTTTT.